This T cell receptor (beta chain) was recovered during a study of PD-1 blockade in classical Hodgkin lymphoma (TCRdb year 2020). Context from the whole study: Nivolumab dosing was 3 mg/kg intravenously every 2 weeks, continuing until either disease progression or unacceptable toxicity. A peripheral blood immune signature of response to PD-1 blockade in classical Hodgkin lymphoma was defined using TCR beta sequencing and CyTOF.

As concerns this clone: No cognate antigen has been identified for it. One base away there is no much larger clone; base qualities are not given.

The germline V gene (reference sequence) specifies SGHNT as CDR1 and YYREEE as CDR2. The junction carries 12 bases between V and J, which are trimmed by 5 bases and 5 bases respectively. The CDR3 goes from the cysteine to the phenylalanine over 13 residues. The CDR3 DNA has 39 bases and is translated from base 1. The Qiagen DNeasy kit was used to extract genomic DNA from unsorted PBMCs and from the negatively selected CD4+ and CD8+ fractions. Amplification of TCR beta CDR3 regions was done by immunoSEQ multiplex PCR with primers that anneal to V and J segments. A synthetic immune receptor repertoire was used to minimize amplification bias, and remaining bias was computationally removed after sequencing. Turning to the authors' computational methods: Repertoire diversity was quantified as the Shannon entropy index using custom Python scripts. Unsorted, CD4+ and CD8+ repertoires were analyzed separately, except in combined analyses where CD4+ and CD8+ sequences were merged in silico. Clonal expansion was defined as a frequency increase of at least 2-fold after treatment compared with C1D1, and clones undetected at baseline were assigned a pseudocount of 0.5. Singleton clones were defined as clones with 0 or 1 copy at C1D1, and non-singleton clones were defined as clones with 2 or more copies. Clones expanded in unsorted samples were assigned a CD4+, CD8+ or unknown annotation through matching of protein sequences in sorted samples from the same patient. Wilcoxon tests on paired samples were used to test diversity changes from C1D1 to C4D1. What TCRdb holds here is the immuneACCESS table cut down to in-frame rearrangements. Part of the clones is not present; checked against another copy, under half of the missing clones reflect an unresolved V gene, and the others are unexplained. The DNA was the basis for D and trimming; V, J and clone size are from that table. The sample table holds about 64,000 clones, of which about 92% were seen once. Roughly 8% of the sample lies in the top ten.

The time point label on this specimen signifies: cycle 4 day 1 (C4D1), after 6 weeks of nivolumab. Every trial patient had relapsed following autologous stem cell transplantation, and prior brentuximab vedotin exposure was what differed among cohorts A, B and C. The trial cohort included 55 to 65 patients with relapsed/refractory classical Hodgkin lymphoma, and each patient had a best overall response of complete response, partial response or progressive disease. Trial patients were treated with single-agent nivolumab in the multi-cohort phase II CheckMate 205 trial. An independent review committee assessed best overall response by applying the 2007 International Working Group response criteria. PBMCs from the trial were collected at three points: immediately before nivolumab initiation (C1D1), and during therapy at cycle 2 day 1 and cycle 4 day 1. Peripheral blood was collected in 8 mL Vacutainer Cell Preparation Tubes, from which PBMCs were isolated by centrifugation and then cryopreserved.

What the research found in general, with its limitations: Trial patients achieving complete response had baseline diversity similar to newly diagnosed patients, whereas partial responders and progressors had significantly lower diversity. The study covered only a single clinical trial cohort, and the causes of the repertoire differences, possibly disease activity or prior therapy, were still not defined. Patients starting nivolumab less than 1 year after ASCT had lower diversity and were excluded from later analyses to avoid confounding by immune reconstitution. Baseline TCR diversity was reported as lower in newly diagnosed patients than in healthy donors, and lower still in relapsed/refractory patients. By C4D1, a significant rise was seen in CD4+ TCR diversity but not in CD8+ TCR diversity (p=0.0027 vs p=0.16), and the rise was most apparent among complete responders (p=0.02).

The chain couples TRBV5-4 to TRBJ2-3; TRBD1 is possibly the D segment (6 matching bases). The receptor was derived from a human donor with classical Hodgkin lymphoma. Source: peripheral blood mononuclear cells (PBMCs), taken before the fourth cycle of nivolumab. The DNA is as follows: TGTGCCAGCAGTATTCCAGGGGTAGATACGCAGTATTTT. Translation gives CASSIPGVDTQYF. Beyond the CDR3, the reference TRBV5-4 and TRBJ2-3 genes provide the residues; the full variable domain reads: ETGVTQSPTHLIKTRGQQVTLRCSSQSGHNTVSWYQQALGQGPQFIFQYYREEENGRGNFPPRFSGLQFPNYSSELNVNALELDDSALYLCASSIPGVDTQYFGPGTRLTVL.